The clone carrying this TCR beta chain was counted at least ten times. The target antigen is unknown. TCRdb re-called the reads through MiXCR, storing one row per CDR3 protein. The sample carries around 120,000 distinct CDR3 sequences, roughly 39% recorded once. The data belong to a study of T cell repertoires in cytomegalovirus infection. The ends were cut back, 5 bases at V and 3 bases at J, with 11 bases in the middle. CDR3 length: 13 amino acids. Looked up from germline, CDR1 is SEHNR and CDR2 is FQNEAQ (reference sequence). The chain has TRBV7-9 and TRBJ2-7; D may be TRBD1 (6 bases). The clonotype originates from a human donor in good health (CMV status not recorded). Some clones in this sample may be carry-over from other donors' samples. The sample consisted of CD8+ T cells from cultured PBMCs, taken from culture after CMV antigen stimulation. The CDR3 loop reads CASSPGGFYEQYF. In nucleotides, the CDR3 is TGTGCCAGCAGCCCTGGGGGCTTCTACGAGCAGTACTTC.